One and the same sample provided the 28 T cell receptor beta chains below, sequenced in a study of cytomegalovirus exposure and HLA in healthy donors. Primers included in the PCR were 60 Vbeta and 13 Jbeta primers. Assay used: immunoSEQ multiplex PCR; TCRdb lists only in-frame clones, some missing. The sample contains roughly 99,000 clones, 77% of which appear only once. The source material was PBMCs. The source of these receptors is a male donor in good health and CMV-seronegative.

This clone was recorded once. The CDR3 nucleotides read TGCGCCAGCAGAACCCGGGACAGGGGACCTAACTATGGCTACACCTTC. Its translation: CASRTRDRGPNYGYTF. This sequence joins TRBV5-1 and TRBJ1-2; the match to TRBD1 covers 10 bases. V dropped 5 bases and J dropped 0; count of bases not matched to a gene: 7. In germline, CDR1 is SGHRS, CDR2 YFSETQ. The CDR3 is 16 residues long.

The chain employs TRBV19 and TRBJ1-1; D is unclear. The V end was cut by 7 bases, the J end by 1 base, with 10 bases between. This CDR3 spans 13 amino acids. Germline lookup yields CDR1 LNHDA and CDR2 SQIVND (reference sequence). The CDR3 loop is CASNFDWNTEAFF. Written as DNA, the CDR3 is TGTGCCAGTAATTTTGACTGGAACACTGAAGCTTTCTTT.

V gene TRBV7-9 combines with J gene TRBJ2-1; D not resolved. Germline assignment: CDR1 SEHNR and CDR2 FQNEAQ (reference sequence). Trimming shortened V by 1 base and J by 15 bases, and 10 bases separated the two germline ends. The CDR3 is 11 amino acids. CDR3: CASSLGQGPFF. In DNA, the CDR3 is TGTGCCAGCAGCTTAGGACAAGGCCCGTTCTTC.

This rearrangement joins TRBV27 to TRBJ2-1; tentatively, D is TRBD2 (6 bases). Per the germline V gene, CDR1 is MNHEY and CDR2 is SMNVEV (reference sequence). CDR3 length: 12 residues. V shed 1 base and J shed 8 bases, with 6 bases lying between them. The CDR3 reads CASSLWGDEQFF. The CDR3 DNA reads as TGTGCCAGCAGTTTATGGGGGGATGAGCAGTTCTTC.

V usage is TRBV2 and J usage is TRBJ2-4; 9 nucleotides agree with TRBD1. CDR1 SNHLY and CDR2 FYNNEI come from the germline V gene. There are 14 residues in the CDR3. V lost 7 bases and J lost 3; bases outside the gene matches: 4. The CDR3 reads CASTVGQGKNIQYF. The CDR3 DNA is TGTGCCAGCACCGTGGGACAGGGCAAAAACATTCAGTACTTC.

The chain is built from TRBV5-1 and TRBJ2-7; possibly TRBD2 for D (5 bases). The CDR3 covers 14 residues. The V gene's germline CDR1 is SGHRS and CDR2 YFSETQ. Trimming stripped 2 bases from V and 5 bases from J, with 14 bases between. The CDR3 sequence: CASSFTRPGDEQYF. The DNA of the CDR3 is TGCGCCAGCAGCTTTACTAGGCCCGGGGACGAGCAGTACTTC.

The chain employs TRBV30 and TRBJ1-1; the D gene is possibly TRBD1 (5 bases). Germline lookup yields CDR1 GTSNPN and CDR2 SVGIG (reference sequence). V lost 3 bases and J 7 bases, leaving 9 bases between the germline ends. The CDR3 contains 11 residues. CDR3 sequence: CAWRTAIEAFF. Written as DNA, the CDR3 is TGTGCCTGGAGGACAGCAATTGAAGCTTTCTTT. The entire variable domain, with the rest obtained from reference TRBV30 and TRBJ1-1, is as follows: SQTIHQWPATLVQPVGSPLSLECTVEGTSNPNLYWYRQAAGRGLQLLFYSVGIGQISSEVPQNLSASRPQDRQFILSSKKLLLSDSGFYLCAWRTAIEAFFGQGTRLTVV.

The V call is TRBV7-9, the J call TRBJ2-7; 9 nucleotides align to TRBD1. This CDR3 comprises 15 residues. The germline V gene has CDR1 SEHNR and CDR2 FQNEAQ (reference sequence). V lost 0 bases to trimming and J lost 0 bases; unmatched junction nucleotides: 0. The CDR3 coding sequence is TGTGCCAGCAGCTTAGCACAGGGGGCCTCCTACGAGCAGTACTTC. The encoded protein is CASSLAQGASYEQYF.

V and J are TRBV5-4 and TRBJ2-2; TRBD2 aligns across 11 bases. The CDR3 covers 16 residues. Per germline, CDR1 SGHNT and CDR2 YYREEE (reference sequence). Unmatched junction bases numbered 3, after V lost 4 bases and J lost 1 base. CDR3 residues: CASSPGTSGNTGELFF. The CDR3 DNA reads TGTGCCAGCAGCCCTGGGACTAGCGGGAACACCGGGGAGCTGTTTTTT.

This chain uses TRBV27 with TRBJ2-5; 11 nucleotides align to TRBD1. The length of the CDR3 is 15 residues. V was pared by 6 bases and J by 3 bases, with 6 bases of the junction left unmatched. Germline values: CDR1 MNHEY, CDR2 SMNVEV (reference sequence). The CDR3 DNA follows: TGTGCCAGCAGGAGCGGACAGGGGGCTAAAGAGACCCAGTACTTC. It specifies CASRSGQGAKETQYF.

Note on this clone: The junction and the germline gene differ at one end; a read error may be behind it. Here the CDR3 reads CASSEGSGHLFRGPF. The CDR3, as DNA: TGTGCCAGCAGTGAGGGTTCGGGACACCTTTTCCGAGGCCCTTTC. The J gene is TRBJ2-7, the V gene TRBV6-1, with D possibly TRBD1 on 6 matching bases. CDR3 size: 15 residues. Germline V gene lookup returns CDR1 MNHNS and CDR2 SASEGT.

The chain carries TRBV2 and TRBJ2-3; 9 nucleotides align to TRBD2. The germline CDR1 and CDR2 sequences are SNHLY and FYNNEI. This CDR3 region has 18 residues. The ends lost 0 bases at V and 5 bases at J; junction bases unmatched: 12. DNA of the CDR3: TGTGCCAGCAGTGAAGCGGGGAGGGCGGGAGGGCCGGTAGATACGCAGTATTTT. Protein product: CASSEAGRAGGPVDTQYF.

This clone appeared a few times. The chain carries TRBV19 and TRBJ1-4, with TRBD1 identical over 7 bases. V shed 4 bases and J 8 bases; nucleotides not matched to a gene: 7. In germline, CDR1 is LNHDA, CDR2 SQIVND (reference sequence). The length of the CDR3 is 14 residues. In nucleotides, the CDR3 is TGTGCCAGTAGTAATCCGGGACAGTCGGAAAAACTGTTTTTT. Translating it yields CASSNPGQSEKLFF.

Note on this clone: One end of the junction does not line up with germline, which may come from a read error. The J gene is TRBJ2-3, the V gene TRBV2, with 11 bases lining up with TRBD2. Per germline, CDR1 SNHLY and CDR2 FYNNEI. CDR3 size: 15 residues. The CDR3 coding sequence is TGTGCCGGCAGTTCACTAGCGGGAGATGCAGATACGCAGTATTTT. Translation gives CAGSSLAGDADTQYF.

DNA of the CDR3: TGTGCCAGTAGCCATCCGGGACTAGCGGGAGAGGGTGTACGGCAGTTCTTC. Its translation is CASSHPGLAGEGVRQFF. The chain uses TRBV19 and TRBJ2-1, with TRBD2 identical over 14 bases. The CDR3 consists of 17 residues. The trim removed 6 bases at V and 12 bases at J, leaving 16 bases unmatched. Germline CDR1 LNHDA, CDR2 SQIVND (reference sequence). The full variable domain, its missing parts supplied by reference TRBV19 and TRBJ2-1, is DGGITQSPKYLFRKEGQNVTLSCEQNLNHDAMYWYRQDPGQGLRLIYYSQIVNDFQKGDIAEGYSVSREKKESFPLTVTSAQKNPTAFYLCASSHPGLAGEGVRQFFGPGTRLTVL.

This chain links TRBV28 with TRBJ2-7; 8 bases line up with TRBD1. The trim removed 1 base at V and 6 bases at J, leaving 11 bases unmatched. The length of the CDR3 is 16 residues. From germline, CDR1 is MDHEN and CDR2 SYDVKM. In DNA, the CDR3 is TGTGCCAGCAGTTTATTAGGGGGACAGGAATATACCGAGCAGTACTTC. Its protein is CASSLLGGQEYTEQYF.

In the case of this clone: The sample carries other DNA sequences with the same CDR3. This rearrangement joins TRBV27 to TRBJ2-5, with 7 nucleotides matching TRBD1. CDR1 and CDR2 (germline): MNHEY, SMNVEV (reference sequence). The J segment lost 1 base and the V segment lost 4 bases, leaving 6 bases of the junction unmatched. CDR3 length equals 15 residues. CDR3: CASSSRDRSQETQYF. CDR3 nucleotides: TGTGCCAGCAGTTCCCGGGACAGAAGCCAAGAGACCCAGTACTTC.

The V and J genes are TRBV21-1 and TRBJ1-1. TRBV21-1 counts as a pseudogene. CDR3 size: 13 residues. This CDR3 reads CASDRGKNTEAFF. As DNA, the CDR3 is TGTGCCAGCGACCGGGGGAAAAACACTGAAGCTTTCTTT.

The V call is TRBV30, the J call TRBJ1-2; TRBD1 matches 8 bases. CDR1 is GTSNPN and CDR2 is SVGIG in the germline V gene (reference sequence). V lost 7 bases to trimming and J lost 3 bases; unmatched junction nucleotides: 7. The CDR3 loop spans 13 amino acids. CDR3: CASPGQGDYGYTF. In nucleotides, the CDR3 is TGTGCCTCCCCTGGACAGGGCGACTATGGCTACACCTTC.

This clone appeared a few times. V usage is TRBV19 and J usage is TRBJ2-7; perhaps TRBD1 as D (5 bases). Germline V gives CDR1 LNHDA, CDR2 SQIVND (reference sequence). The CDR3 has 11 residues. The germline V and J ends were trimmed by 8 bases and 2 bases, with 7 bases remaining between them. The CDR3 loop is CASGATYEQYF. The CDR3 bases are TGTGCCAGTGGGGCAACCTACGAGCAGTACTTC.

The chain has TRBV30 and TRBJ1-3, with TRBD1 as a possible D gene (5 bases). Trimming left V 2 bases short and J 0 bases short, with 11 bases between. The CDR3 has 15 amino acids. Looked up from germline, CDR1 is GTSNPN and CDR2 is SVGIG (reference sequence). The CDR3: CAWSPRRGSGNTIYF. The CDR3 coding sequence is TGTGCCTGGAGTCCCCGAAGGGGCTCTGGAAACACCATATATTTT. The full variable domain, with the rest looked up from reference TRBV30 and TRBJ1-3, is SQTIHQWPATLVQPVGSPLSLECTVEGTSNPNLYWYRQAAGRGLQLLFYSVGIGQISSEVPQNLSASRPQDRQFILSSKKLLLSDSGFYLCAWSPRRGSGNTIYFGEGSWLTVV.

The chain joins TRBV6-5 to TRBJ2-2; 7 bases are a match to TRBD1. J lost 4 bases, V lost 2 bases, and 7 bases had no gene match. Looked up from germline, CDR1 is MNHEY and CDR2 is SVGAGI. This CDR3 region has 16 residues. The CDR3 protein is CASSYGDSRGTGELFF. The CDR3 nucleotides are TGTGCCAGCAGTTACGGGGACAGCCGCGGCACCGGGGAGCTGTTTTTT.

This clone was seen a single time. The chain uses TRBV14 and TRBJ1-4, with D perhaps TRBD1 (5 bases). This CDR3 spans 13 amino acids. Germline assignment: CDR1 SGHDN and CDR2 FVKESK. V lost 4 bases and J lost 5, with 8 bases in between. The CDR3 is CASSRDRNEKLFF. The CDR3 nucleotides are TGTGCCAGCAGCCGAGACAGAAATGAAAAACTGTTTTTT. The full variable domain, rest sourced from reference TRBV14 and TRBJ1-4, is EAGVTQFPSHSVIEKGQTVTLRCDPISGHDNLYWYRRVMGKEIKFLLHFVKESKQDESGMPNNRFLAERTGGTYSTLKVQPAELEDSGVYFCASSRDRNEKLFFGSGTQLSVL.

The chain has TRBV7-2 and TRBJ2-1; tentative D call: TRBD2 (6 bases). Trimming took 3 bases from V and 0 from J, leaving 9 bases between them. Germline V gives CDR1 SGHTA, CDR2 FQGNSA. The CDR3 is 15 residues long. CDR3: CASSFVAVSYNEQFF. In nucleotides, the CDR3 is TGTGCCAGCAGCTTTGTAGCGGTCTCCTACAATGAGCAGTTCTTC. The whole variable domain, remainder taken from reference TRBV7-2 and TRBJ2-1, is GAGVSQSPSNKVTEKGKDVELRCDPISGHTALYWYRQSLGQGLEFLIYFQGNSAPDKSGLPSDRFSAERTGGSVSTLTIQRTQQEDSAVYLCASSFVAVSYNEQFFGPGTRLTVL.

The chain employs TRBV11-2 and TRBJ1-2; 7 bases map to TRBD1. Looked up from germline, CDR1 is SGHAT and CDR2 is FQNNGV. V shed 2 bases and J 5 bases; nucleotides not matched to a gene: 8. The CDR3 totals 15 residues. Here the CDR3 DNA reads TGTGCCAGCAGCTTAAGGCAGGGGGGATTGTATGGCTACACCTTC. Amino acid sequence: CASSLRQGGLYGYTF.

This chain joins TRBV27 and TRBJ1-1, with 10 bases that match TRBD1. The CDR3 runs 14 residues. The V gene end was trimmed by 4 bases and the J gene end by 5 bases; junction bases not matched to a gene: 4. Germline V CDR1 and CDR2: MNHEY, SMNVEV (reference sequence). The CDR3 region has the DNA TGTGCCAGCAGTTCCGGGACAGGGGATACTGAAGCTTTCTTT. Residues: CASSSGTGDTEAFF.

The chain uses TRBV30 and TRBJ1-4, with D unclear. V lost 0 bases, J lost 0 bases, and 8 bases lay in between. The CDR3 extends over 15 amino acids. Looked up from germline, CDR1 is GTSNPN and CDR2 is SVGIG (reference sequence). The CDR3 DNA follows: TGTGCCTGGAGTGTTCCTGTAGCAACTAATGAAAAACTGTTTTTT. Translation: CAWSVPVATNEKLFF.

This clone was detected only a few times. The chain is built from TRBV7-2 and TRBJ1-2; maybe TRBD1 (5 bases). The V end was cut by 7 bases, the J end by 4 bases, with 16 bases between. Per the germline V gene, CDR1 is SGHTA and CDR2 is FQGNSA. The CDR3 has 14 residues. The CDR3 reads CASTSDSQGYGYTF. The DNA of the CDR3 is TGTGCCAGCACCTCAGATTCGCAGGGCTATGGCTACACCTTC. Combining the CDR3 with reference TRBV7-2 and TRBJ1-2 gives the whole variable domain GAGVSQSPSNKVTEKGKDVELRCDPISGHTALYWYRQSLGQGLEFLIYFQGNSAPDKSGLPSDRFSAERTGGSVSTLTIQRTQQEDSAVYLCASTSDSQGYGYTFGSGTRLTVV.